This note documents a single T cell receptor beta chain sequence. Its target is not known. Germline assignment: CDR1 LNHNV and CDR2 YYDKDF (reference sequence). The CDR3 has 16 residues. These data belong to a study of cytomegalovirus exposure and HLA in healthy donors. Study findings and constraints: Earlier results showed most TCR beta V segments being productive about 87% or about 30% of the time.

The study ran its PCR with 60 Vbeta and 13 Jbeta primers. Profiled with immunoSEQ multiplex PCR; TCRdb holds only in-frame clones, not every one. The sample has 85,000 to 110,000 clones, around 76% seen once. The sequenced sample was PBMCs. The receptor comes from a woman younger than 35 in good health and CMV-seropositive. This chain connects TRBV15 to TRBJ1-1, with D possibly TRBD1 on 5 matching bases. In DNA form, the CDR3 reads TGTGCTACAGCGGGGGGGGGAGGCATCATGAACACTGAAGCTTTCTTT. It translates to CATAGGGGIMNTEAFF.